Listed below are T cell receptor beta chains from one sample, sequenced in a study of PD-L1 blockade in urothelial cancer. TCRdb's copy holds only in-frame clones and misses some; the assay was immunoSEQ multiplex PCR. Of 100,000 to 150,000 clones in the sample, 86% were seen once. Sequencing used PBMCs, obtained around atezolizumab (anti-PD-L1) treatment. Receptors originate from a man aged 45-65 years with urothelial cancer. The CDR3 runs from the conserved cysteine through the conserved F or W. A D gene is named only where the DNA matches it firmly.

j_call d_call v_call cdr3_nt cdr3_aa
TRBJ1-2 - TRBV28 TGTGCCAGCAGTTTTTCAGGGCCCTATGGCTACACCTTC CASSFSGPYGYTF
TRBJ1-1 - TRBV2 TGTGCCAGCAGTGAAGAAGGGGTCCCTGAAGCTTTCTTT CASSEEGVPEAFF
TRBJ1-2 TRBD1 TRBV6-4 TGTGCCAGCAGGTTACAGGGGGTAAAGGATGGCTACACCTTC CASRLQGVKDGYTF
TRBJ1-3 - TRBV5-5 TGTGCCAGCAGCTTCGCAGGGGCGGTTGAAAACACCATATATTTT CASSFAGAVENTIYF
TRBJ2-7 TRBD2 TRBV2 TGTGCCAGCAGTGAAGTAGCGGGAGTTGGGTACGAGCAGTACTTC CASSEVAGVGYEQYF
TRBJ2-2 TRBD1 TRBV5-1 TGCGCCAGCAGCTTTGGGGGACAGCCGAACACCGGGGAGCTGTTTTTT CASSFGGQPNTGELFF
TRBJ1-6 - TRBV6-6 TGTGCCAGCAGTTACTCGATCGCGGATTCACCCCTCCACTTT CASSYSIADSPLHF
TRBJ2-7 TRBD1 TRBV4-1 TGCGCCAGCAGCCAAGACTCCCCGGACAGGACATACGAGCAGTACTTC CASSQDSPDRTYEQYF
TRBJ2-2 TRBD1 TRBV6-1 TGTGCCAGCAGTTTCCGGGACAGGGACACCGGGGAGCTGTTTTTT CASSFRDRDTGELFF
TRBJ2-1 TRBD1 TRBV7-3 TGTGCCAGCAGCCCGACAGGGGGCAATGAGCAGTTCTTC CASSPTGGNEQFF
TRBJ2-1 TRBD1 TRBV30 TGTGCCTGGAGTCTTGGCCAGGGGGCCTACAATGAGCAGTTCTTC CAWSLGQGAYNEQFF
TRBJ1-2 TRBD1 TRBV5-1 TGCGCCAGCAGCCTAGACAGGGTGAGAGGCTACACCTTC CASSLDRVRGYTF